Below are 24 T cell receptor beta chains sequenced from a single sample in a study of blood T cell repertoires in COVID-19 (dated by TCRdb to 2018 to 2021). Libraries were constructed by the immunoSEQ multiplex PCR assay. The table comes from immuneACCESS by way of TCRdb, which keeps in-frame sequences with V and J called. Part of the clones is missing from these tables; in studies checked, under half for an unresolved V gene and the rest for unknown reasons. For this sample the table gives about 70,000 clones, of which 85% to 90% were detected only once. The ten largest clonotypes hold 7% to 10% of the sample. Sequenced: peripheral blood. The receptors come from a man between 50 and 59 years old with active COVID-19.

The J gene is TRBJ2-7, the V gene TRBV19; TRBD1 matches at 9 bases. There are 14 residues in the CDR3. Trimming cost V 6 bases and J 5 bases; bases outside gene matches: 8. CDR1 and CDR2 from the germline V gene are LNHDA and SQIVND (reference sequence). This chain's CDR3 is CASSPGQGFHEQYF. CDR3 sequence (DNA): TGTGCCAGTAGCCCGGGACAGGGCTTCCACGAGCAGTACTTC.

The J gene is TRBJ2-3, the V gene TRBV5-1; 12 bases align to TRBD1. The CDR3 has 15 residues. The J segment lost 8 bases and the V segment lost 3 bases, leaving 7 bases of the junction unmatched. Germline CDR1 reads SGHRS; CDR2 reads YFSETQ. The CDR3 DNA reads as TGCGCCAGCAGCTCCACCGGGACAGGGGGCGTTACGCAGTATTTT. This gives the protein CASSSTGTGGVTQYF.

The V gene is TRBV27, the J gene TRBJ1-2; 10 bases fit TRBD1. V trimming: 5 bases; J trimming: 5 bases; junction bases outside the gene matches: 5. This CDR3 contains 14 residues. Germline loops: CDR1 MNHEY, CDR2 SMNVEV (reference sequence). The CDR3 DNA reads as TGTGCCAGCAGTCCGGGACAGGGGCGTTATGGCTACACCTTC. This gives the protein CASSPGQGRYGYTF.

This chain joins TRBV7-3 and TRBJ2-2; possible D gene TRBD2, 6 bases. Deletions cut 5 bases from V and 7 bases from J, with 14 bases between. CDR1 is SGHTA and CDR2 is FQGTGA in the germline V gene. This CDR3 has 14 amino acids. The CDR3 DNA reads TGTGCCAGCAGCCCCCCGGGGGTGGTCGGGGAGCTGTTTTTT. Translation gives CASSPPGVVGELFF.

The chain recombines TRBV5-1 with TRBJ1-1, with a tentative D call TRBD1 (6 bases). CDR1 and CDR2 (germline): SGHRS, YFSETQ. V gave up 5 bases and J gave up 4 bases, with 18 bases separating them. The CDR3 spans 15 residues. The CDR3 loop reads CASSWRAGAGTEAFF. In DNA form, the CDR3 reads TGCGCCAGCAGTTGGCGGGCGGGGGCGGGCACTGAAGCTTTCTTT. Full variable domain (outside the CDR3, taken from reference TRBV5-1 and TRBJ1-1): KAGVTQTPRYLIKTRGQQVTLSCSPISGHRSVSWYQQTPGQGLQFLFEYFSETQRNKGNFPGRFSGRQFSNSRSEMNVSTLELGDSALYLCASSWRAGAGTEAFFGQGTRLTVV.

The CDR3 nucleotides are TGTGCCAGCAGCTTAGGTCGAAGCGATGAGCAGTTCTTC. Its protein product is CASSLGRSDEQFF. The rearrangement joins TRBV5-4 to TRBJ2-1; D not certain. The CDR3 has 13 residues. From germline, CDR1 is SGHNT and CDR2 YYREEE (reference sequence). Trimming removed 2 bases from V and 8 bases from J, with 11 bases in between. Filled out from reference TRBV5-4 and TRBJ2-1, the complete variable domain reads ETGVTQSPTHLIKTRGQQVTLRCSSQSGHNTVSWYQQALGQGPQFIFQYYREEENGRGNFPPRFSGLQFPNYSSELNVNALELDDSALYLCASSLGRSDEQFFGPGTRLTVL.

The J gene is TRBJ2-2, the V gene TRBV5-6; 7 bases align to TRBD2. Trimming removed 4 bases from V and 3 bases from J; junction bases left unmatched: 3. The CDR3 is 14 residues long. CDR1 is SGHDT, CDR2 YYEEEE, per germline. The CDR3 nucleotides are TGTGCCAGCAGCCGGGGGGAGTACACCGGGGAGCTGTTTTTT. Translation: CASSRGEYTGELFF.

The V and J genes are TRBV10-3 and TRBJ2-7; D is uncertain. Germline CDR1 ENHRY, CDR2 SYGVKD. The CDR3 length is 13 residues. V gave up 2 bases and J gave up 5 bases, with 10 bases separating them. CDR3 in amino acids: CAISEEAVDEQYF. The CDR3 DNA is TGTGCCATCAGTGAGGAGGCGGTGGACGAGCAGTACTTC.

J is TRBJ2-3 and V is TRBV10-3; TRBD2 matches at 11 bases. Germline CDR1 ENHRY, CDR2 SYGVKD. The V and J ends lost 7 bases and 2 bases, in that order; junction bases with no gene match: 11. CDR3 length: 17 amino acids. CDR3 sequence reads: CAIKPYKLAGDTDTQYF. The CDR3 DNA sequence: TGTGCCATCAAGCCTTACAAACTAGCGGGGGACACAGATACGCAGTATTTT.

The chain recombines TRBV6-6 with TRBJ1-3; possible D gene TRBD1, 5 bases. This CDR3 has 14 residues. Trimming removed 0 bases at V and 3 bases at J, with 6 bases between. The germline CDR1 and CDR2 sequences are MNHNY and SVGAGI (reference sequence). DNA for the CDR3: TGTGCCAGCAGTTACTCGCAGGGTGGAAACACCATATATTTT. Its protein is CASSYSQGGNTIYF.

This clone came up many times. This chain links TRBV13 with TRBJ1-5; D is unresolved. The CDR3 has 13 residues. V was cut by 0 bases and J by 7 bases, with 7 bases left in between. Germline assignment: CDR1 PRHDT and CDR2 FYEKMQ (reference sequence). The chain's CDR3 is CASSLGMGQPQHF. The CDR3 DNA reads as TGTGCCAGCAGCTTAGGCATGGGCCAGCCCCAGCATTTT. The variable domain in full, completed from reference TRBV13 and TRBJ1-5, reads AAGVIQSPRHLIKEKRETATLKCYPIPRHDTVYWYQQGPGQDPQFLISFYEKMQSDKGSIPDRFSAQQFSDYHSELNMSSLELGDSALYFCASSLGMGQPQHFGDGTRLSIL.

The chain links TRBV19 to TRBJ1-1, with TRBD1 matching 9 bases. CDR1 is LNHDA and CDR2 is SQIVND in the germline V gene (reference sequence). The CDR3 runs to 12 residues. J was trimmed by 10 bases and V by 6 bases; bases with no gene match: 6. CDR3 region: CASSPDRGSAFF. CDR3 bases: TGTGCCAGTAGCCCGGACAGGGGATCAGCTTTCTTT.

V is TRBV7-8 and J is TRBJ2-7; the D is unclear. CDR3 length equals 15 residues. Germline CDR1 is SGHVS and CDR2 is FQNEAQ. V was shortened by 1 base and J by 3 bases, with 13 bases between the two germline ends. CDR3 sequence: CASSLVPIISYEQYF. The CDR3 bases are TGTGCCAGCAGCTTAGTGCCCATTATTAGCTACGAGCAGTACTTC.

The V gene is TRBV19, the J gene TRBJ1-2, with 8 bases identical to TRBD1. Looked up from germline, CDR1 is LNHDA and CDR2 is SQIVND (reference sequence). This CDR3 has 15 amino acids. Trimming took 6 bases from V and 3 from J; bases not matched to a gene: 9. CDR3 nucleotide sequence: TGTGCCAGTAGACCTTCCGGGACAGGATACTATGGCTACACCTTC. Its translation: CASRPSGTGYYGYTF.

V gene TRBV7-2 combines with J gene TRBJ1-1, with no clear D. Trimming removed 3 bases from V and 1 base from J, with 6 bases in between. This CDR3 spans 13 amino acids. Germline CDR1 is SGHTA and CDR2 is FQGNSA. CDR3 in amino acids: CASSLRKNTEAFF. The CDR3 bases are TGTGCCAGCAGCTTGAGGAAGAACACTGAAGCTTTCTTT.

This clone was observed a few times. This sequence joins TRBV2 and TRBJ2-7, with D tentatively TRBD1 (6 bases). Trimming cost V 7 bases and J 7 bases, with 11 bases left between them. The CDR3 spans 11 residues. CDR1 and CDR2 from the germline V gene are SNHLY and FYNNEI. Here the CDR3 DNA reads TGTGCCAGCAAGGGACAACGGGAGCAGTACTTC. This translates into CASKGQREQYF.

The V call is TRBV2, the J call TRBJ1-2; 9 bases are shared with TRBD1. The CDR3 runs 15 residues. Germline assignment: CDR1 SNHLY and CDR2 FYNNEI. Trimming removed 6 bases from V and 4 bases from J; junction bases left unmatched: 9. This CDR3 is CASSLNRGLSYGYTF. The DNA of the CDR3 is TGTGCCAGCAGCCTCAACAGGGGGCTAAGCTATGGCTACACCTTC.

This chain links TRBV2 with TRBJ2-7, with 8 bases lining up with TRBD2. Per germline, CDR1 SNHLY and CDR2 FYNNEI. The CDR3 loop spans 14 amino acids. The V segment lost 4 bases and the J segment 9 bases; nucleotides outside the gene matches: 11. The chain's CDR3 is CASSGGSGAGRQYF. In DNA form, the CDR3 reads TGTGCCAGCAGTGGGGGTAGCGGGGCCGGGAGGCAGTACTTC.

The V call is TRBV5-1, the J call TRBJ1-2, with D perhaps TRBD1 (6 bases). Germline V gene sequence: CDR1 SGHRS, CDR2 YFSETQ. This CDR3 has 16 amino acids. V lost 6 bases, J lost 0 bases, and 18 bases lay in between. CDR3 nucleotides: TGCGCCAGCATCCTCGTCCCAGGGGCCACTAACTATGGCTACACCTTC. This codes for CASILVPGATNYGYTF.

The chain combines TRBV19 with TRBJ2-7; 7 positions match TRBD1. The CDR3 covers 15 residues. V was clipped by 10 bases and J by 3 bases; unmatched bases: 15. Per germline, CDR1 LNHDA and CDR2 SQIVND (reference sequence). The CDR3 bases are TGTGCCACCTCCGACCGAGGACAGGTCCTCTACGAGCAGTACTTC. It translates to CATSDRGQVLYEQYF.

V gene TRBV6-2 or TRBV6-3 combines with J gene TRBJ2-7; 8 bases align to TRBD1. The CDR3 is 13 residues long. Germline values: CDR1 MNHEY, CDR2 SVGEGT. Trimming at V came to 5 bases and at J to 1 base, leaving 1 base not matched to a gene. The chain's CDR3 is CASSRQGSYEQYF. In DNA form, the CDR3 reads TGTGCCAGCAGTCGACAGGGGTCCTACGAGCAGTACTTC.

The rearrangement joins TRBV19 to TRBJ2-5; unclear D gene. CDR3 length equals 13 residues. Germline V gives CDR1 LNHDA, CDR2 SQIVND (reference sequence). Trimming removed 6 bases at V and 2 bases at J, with 10 bases between. The CDR3 protein is CASRQIGQETQYF. The CDR3 DNA follows: TGTGCCAGTAGACAGATAGGACAAGAGACCCAGTACTTC.

This clone was observed a single time. This chain uses TRBV27 with TRBJ2-1, with unresolved D. Trimming removed 3 bases from V and 2 bases from J, with 11 bases in between. The germline V gene encodes CDR1 MNHEY and CDR2 SMNVEV (reference sequence). CDR3 size: 15 residues. CDR3 sequence (DNA): TGTGCCAGCAGTTTCTACTCCCACCCCTACAATGAGCAGTTCTTC. Translated: CASSFYSHPYNEQFF.

The chain employs TRBV30 and TRBJ1-4; no definite D call. Looked up from germline, CDR1 is GTSNPN and CDR2 is SVGIG (reference sequence). With 3 bases removed from V and 8 bases from J, the gap between germline ends came to 10 bases. CDR3 length: 12 amino acids. Written as DNA, the CDR3 is TGTGCCTGGAGGAGAAGTCGGGAAAAACTGTTTTTT. Residues: CAWRRSREKLFF.